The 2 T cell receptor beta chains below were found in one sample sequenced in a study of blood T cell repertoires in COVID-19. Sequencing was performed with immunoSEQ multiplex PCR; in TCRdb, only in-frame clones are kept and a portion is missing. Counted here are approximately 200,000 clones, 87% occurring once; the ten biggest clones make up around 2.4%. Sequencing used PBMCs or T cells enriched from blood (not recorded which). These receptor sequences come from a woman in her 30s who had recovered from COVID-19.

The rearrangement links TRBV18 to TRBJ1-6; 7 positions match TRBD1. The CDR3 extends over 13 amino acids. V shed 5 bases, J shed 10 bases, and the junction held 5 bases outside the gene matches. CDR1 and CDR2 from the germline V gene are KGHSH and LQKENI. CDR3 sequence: CASSETGRSPLHF. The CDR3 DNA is TGTGCCAGCTCAGAGACAGGGAGGTCACCCCTCCACTTT.

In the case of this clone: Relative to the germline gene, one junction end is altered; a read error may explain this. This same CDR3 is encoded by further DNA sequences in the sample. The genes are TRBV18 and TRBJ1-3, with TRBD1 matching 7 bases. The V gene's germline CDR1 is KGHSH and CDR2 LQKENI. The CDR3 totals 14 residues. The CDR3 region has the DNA TGTGCCAGTTCACCTAGGGGGCCTGGAAACACCATATATTTT. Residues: CASSPRGPGNTIYF. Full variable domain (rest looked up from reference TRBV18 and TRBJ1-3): NAGVMQNPRHLVRRRGQEARLRCSPMKGHSHVYWYRQLPEEGLKFMVYLQKENIIDESGMPKERFSAEFPKEGPSILRIQQVVRGDSAAYFCASSPRGPGNTIYFGEGSWLTVV.